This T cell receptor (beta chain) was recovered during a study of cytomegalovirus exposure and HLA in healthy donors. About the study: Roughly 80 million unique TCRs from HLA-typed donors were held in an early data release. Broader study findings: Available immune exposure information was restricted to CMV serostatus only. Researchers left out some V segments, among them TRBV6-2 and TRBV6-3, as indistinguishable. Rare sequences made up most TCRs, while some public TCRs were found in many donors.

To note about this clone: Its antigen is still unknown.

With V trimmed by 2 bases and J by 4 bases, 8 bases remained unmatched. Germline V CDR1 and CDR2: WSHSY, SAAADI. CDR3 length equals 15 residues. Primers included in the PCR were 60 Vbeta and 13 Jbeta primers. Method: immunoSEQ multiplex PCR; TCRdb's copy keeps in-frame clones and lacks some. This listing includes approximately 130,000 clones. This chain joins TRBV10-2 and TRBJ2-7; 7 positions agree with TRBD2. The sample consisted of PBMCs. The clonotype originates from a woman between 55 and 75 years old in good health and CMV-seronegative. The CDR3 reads CASSETRLAGYEQYF. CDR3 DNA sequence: TGCGCCAGCAGTGAGACAAGACTAGCTGGGTACGAGCAGTACTTC.